The entry that follows covers one T cell receptor beta chain sequence. Its antigen is undetermined. This entry belongs to a study of chemoradiotherapy in HPV16-positive cancers. Findings and caveats of the study: Better recurrence-free survival went with HPV-responsive T-cell expansion in HPV16-positive patients. Only two HPV16-positive patients supplied the functional HPV-specificity definition.

Method: immunoSEQ multiplex PCR; TCRdb's copy keeps in-frame clones and lacks some. The table includes roughly 12,000 clones, 63% detected once. Repeated repertoire sampling spanned the course of chemoradiotherapy. The receptor was derived from a human donor with HPV-associated anogenital cancer. Specimen collection occurred from a patient who underwent chemoradiotherapy.

The chain's CDR3 is CASNPSGVYNEQFF. CDR3 sequence (DNA): TGTGCCAGCAATCCCAGCGGGGTTTACAATGAGCAGTTCTTC. V usage is TRBV11-2 and J usage is TRBJ2-1; TRBD2 aligns across 7 bases. Per germline, CDR1 SGHAT and CDR2 FQNNGV. The CDR3 covers 14 residues. With V trimmed by 7 bases and J by 4 bases, 7 bases remained unmatched.